A selection of T cell receptor beta chains follows, all from one sample in a study of shared clonotypes between healthy human individuals. The protocol was immunoSEQ multiplex PCR, while the TCRdb copy is restricted to in-frame clones and leaves out a portion. The table includes more than 2,000,000 clones, about 92% detected once. The sequenced material came from naive CD4+ T cells sorted from blood. The receptors shown here come from a man aged 18 to 30 in good health. Each CDR3 is given without its conserved first and last residue. Clone size is stated in some rows and not others, as once, few, many or a class when expanded.

-,10,TRBJ2-5,TRBV7-2,ASSFRRETQY
-,15,TRBJ2-7,TRBV2,ASSFYRTSGQTYEQY
few,10,TRBJ1-5,TRBV7-9,ASSTGNQPQH
-,10,TRBJ2-5,TRBV2,ASSQGPGTQY
-,14,TRBJ1-6,TRBV2,ASKRTDGSYNSPLH
-,11,TRBJ2-2,TRBV10-3,AITATSTGELF
-,11,TRBJ2-1,TRBV5-1,ASSLGVMNEQF
-,14,TRBJ2-3,TRBV7-8,ASSLMGHTFTDTQY
-,10,TRBJ2-1,TRBV9,ASGGVRNEQF
-,14,TRBJ2-5,TRBV9,ASSVGASGDQETQY
-,13,TRBJ2-2,TRBV7-2,ASSLGRVDTGELF
-,13,TRBJ2-5,TRBV9,ASSVVSGGGETQY
-,12,TRBJ1-4,TRBV5-5,ASSPGTGSEKLF
-,13,TRBJ2-7,TRBV6-5,ASSYSMPGAYEQY
-,13,TRBJ2-1,TRBV7-2,ASSSRTSSYNEQF
-,12,TRBJ1-1,TRBV11-2,ASSSGGLGTEAF
-,12,TRBJ1-1,TRBV11-1,ASSPGTPYPEAF
-,12,TRBJ2-2,TRBV6-1,ASSEQQGTGELF